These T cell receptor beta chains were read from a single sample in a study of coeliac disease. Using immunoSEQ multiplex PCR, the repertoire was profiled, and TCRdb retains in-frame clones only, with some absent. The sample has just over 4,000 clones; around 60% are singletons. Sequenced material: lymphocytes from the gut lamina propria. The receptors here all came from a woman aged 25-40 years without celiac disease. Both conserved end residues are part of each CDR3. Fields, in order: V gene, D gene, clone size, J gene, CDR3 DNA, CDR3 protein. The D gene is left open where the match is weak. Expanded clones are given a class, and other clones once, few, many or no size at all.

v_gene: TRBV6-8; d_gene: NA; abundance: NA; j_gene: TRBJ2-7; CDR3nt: TGTGCCAGCAGTGGGGGGGCGGGCTACGAGCAGTACTTC; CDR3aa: CASSGGAGYEQYF
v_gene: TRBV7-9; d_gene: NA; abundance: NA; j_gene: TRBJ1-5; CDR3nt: TGTGCCAGCAGCTTAACCCAGGGTTCTAGCAATCAGCCCCAGCATTTT; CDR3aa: CASSLTQGSSNQPQHF
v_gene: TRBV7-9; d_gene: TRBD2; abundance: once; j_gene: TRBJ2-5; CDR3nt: TGTGCCAGCAGCCCGGGACTAGCGGGGTCTTGGGAAGAGACCCAGTACTTC; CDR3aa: CASSPGLAGSWEETQYF
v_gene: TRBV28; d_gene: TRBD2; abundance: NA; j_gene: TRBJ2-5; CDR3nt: TGTGCCAGCAGTTTTTGGGCTAGCGGATTCTACTTC; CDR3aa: CASSFWASGFYF
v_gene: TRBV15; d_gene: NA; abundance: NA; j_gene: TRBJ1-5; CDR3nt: TGTGCCACCAGCACACAGGGAGGGAGCAATCAGCCCCAGCATTTT; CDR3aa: CATSTQGGSNQPQHF
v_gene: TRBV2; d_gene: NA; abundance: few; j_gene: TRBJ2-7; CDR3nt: TGTGCCAGCAGTGATGGACGGGGCTACGAGCAGTACTTC; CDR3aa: CASSDGRGYEQYF
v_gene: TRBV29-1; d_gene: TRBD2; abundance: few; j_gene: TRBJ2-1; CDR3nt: TGCAGCGTTGTTAGGACTAGCGGTTACAATGAGCAGTTCTTC; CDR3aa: CSVVRTSGYNEQFF
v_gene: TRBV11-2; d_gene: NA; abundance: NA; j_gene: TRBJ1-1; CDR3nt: TGTGCCAGCAGCTTTCAAGGGAGCACTGAAGCTTTCTTT; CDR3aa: CASSFQGSTEAFF
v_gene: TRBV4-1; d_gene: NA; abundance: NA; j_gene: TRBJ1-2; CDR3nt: TGCGCCAGCAGCCGCCTCCTCAGGGGTGACTATGGCTACACCTTC; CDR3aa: CASSRLLRGDYGYTF
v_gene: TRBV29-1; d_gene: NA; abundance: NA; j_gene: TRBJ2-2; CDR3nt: TGCAGCGTGGGAGAGGCCGGGGAGCTGTTTTTT; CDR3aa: CSVGEAGELFF
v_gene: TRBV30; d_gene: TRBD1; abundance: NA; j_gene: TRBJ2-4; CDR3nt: TGTGCCTGGAGGCCTGCACTCGGACAGGGGATCATTCAGTACTTC; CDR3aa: CAWRPALGQGIIQYF
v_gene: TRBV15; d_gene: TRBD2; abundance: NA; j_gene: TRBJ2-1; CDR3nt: TGTGCCACCAGCAAACCTAGCGGGGGGTACAATGAGCAGTTCTTC; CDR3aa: CATSKPSGGYNEQFF
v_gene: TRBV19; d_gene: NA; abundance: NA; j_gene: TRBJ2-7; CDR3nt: TGTGCCAGTAGCCCCGACGGGTCTACAGGCGAGCAGTACTTC; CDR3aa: CASSPDGSTGEQYF
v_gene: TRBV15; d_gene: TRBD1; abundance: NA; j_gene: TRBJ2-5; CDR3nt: TGTGCCACCAGCAGGGGAACAGGGGGCGCGCTGCAAGAGACCCAGTACTTC; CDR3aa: CATSRGTGGALQETQYF
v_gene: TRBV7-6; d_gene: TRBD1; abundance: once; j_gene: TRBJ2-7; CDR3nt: TGTGCCAGCAGCCCAGGGACAGTGATAAAAAAAGTCTACGAGCAGTACTTC; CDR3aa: CASSPGTVIKKVYEQYF
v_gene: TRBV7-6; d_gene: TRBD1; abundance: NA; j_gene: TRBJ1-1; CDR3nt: TGTGCCAGCAGCCTCGGACAGGGGTTGAACACTGAAGCTTTCTTT; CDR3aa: CASSLGQGLNTEAFF
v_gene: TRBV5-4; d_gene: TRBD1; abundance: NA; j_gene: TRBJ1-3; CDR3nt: TGTGCCAGCAGCCTGGCGCAGGGGGGCTCTGGAAACACCGTATATTTT; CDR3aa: CASSLAQGGSGNTVYF
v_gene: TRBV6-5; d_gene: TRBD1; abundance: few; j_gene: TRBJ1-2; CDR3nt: TGTGCCAGCAATAATCGGGACAGGGGGAACTATGGCTACACCTTC; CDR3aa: CASNNRDRGNYGYTF
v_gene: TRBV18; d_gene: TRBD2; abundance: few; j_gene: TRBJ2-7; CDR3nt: TGTGCCAGCTCACTCCGGGGGGGGACGAGCTCCTACGAGCAGTACTTC; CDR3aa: CASSLRGGTSSYEQYF
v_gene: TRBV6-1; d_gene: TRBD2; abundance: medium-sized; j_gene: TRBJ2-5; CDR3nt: TGTGCCGCGGGGGGGGGACAGCTCCAAGAGACCCAGTACTTC; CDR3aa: CAAGGGQLQETQYF
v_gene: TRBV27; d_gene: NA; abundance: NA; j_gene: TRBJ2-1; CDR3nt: TGTGCCAGCAGTCGCGCTCTAAGCTCCTACAATGAGCAGTTCTTC; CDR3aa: CASSRALSSYNEQFF
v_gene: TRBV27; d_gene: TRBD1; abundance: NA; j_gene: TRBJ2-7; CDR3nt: TGTGCCAGCAGTTTAGCCCCCTTGGGGCAGGGGGTAGTCTACGAGCAGTACTTC; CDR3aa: CASSLAPLGQGVVYEQYF
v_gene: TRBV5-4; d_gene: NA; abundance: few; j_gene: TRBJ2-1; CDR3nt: TGTGCCAGCAGCTTGTTCAGAGAGCAGTTCTTC; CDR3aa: CASSLFREQFF
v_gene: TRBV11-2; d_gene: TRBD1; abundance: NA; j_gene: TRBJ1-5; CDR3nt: TGTGCCAGCAGCTTAAACAGGGGTCAGCCCCAGCATTTT; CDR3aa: CASSLNRGQPQHF
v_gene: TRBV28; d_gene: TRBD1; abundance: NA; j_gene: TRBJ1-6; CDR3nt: TGTGCCAGCAGTTTGCCTACAGGGGGCGCTTCACCCCTCCACTTT; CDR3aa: CASSLPTGGASPLHF
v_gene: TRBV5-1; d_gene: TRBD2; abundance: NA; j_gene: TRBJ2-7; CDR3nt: TGCGCCAGCAGCTTGGGTAGCGGGGGCTACGAGCAGTACTTC; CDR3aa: CASSLGSGGYEQYF
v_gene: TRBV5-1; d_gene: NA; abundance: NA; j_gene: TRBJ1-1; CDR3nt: TGCGCCAGCACCACCCAAGGGGCTGCCACTGAAGCTTTCTTT; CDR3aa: CASTTQGAATEAFF
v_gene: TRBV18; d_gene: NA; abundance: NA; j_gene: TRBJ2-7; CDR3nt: TGTGCCAGCTCCCCCCGCGGATACGAGCAGTACTTC; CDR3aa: CASSPRGYEQYF
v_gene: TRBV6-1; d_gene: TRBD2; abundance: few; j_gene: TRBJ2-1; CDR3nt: TGTGCCAGCGCCCCCGGGACTAGTAACAATGAGCAGTTCTTC; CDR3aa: CASAPGTSNNEQFF
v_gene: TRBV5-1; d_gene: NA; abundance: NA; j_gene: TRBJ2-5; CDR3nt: TGCGCCAGCAGCGCCTGGGGGAGGTTGGCTCAACAAGAGACCCAGTACTTC; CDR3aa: CASSAWGRLAQQETQYF